The 29 T cell receptor beta chains listed next were all sequenced from one sample in a study of T cells after yellow fever vaccination. One entry per CDR3 protein results from TCRdb running MiXCR on the 5' RACE reads. The sample includes fewer than 650,000 distinct CDR3 sequences, 21% seen only once; the top ten take around 16%. The specimen was PBMCs, collected around 3 weeks after the first yellow fever vaccination. All receptors derive from a man between 18 and 35 years old who received the YFV17D yellow fever vaccine.

The chain combines TRBV6-5 with TRBJ1-2; perhaps TRBD1 as D (5 bases). Germline CDR1 is MNHEY and CDR2 is SVGAGI. V was shortened by 0 bases and J by 1 base, with 9 bases between the two germline ends. The CDR3 is 15 amino acids. CDR3 sequence (DNA): TGTGCCAGCAGTTACTCACGGGACTATAACTATGGCTACACCTTC. Amino acid sequence: CASSYSRDYNYGYTF.

This chain connects TRBV19 to TRBJ1-5, with D possibly TRBD1 on 5 matching bases. CDR1 and CDR2 (germline): LNHDA, SQIVND (reference sequence). Trimming removed 7 bases at V and 3 bases at J, with 13 bases between. The length of the CDR3 is 14 residues. The CDR3 reads CASNSARANQPQHF. CDR3 bases: TGTGCCAGTAACTCGGCCAGGGCCAATCAGCCCCAGCATTTT.

This clonotype was counted only a few times. The chain is built from TRBV7-9 and TRBJ1-2; possibly TRBD1 for D (6 bases). Trimming removed 1 base at V and 3 bases at J, with 9 bases between. CDR3 length: 14 amino acids. The germline gives CDR1 SEHNR, CDR2 FQNEAQ (reference sequence). DNA of the CDR3: TGTGCCAGCAGCTTAGAGCCAGGGGACTATGGCTACACCTTC. It specifies CASSLEPGDYGYTF.

The chain has TRBV6-4 and TRBJ1-1; D is undetermined. This CDR3 contains 10 residues. CDR1 MRHNA and CDR2 SNTAGT come from the germline V gene. Deletions cut 4 bases from V and 13 bases from J, with 10 bases between. CDR3 DNA: TGTGCCAGCAGTGCCGACGAGGGTTTCTTT. As protein: CASSADEGFF.

The rearrangement joins TRBV6-5 to TRBJ2-5, with 7 bases lining up with TRBD1. The ends lost 2 bases at V and 5 bases at J; junction bases unmatched: 11. CDR1 is MNHEY, CDR2 SVGAGI, per germline. The CDR3 length is 16 residues. CDR3: CASSYPRVRGLETQYF. Here the CDR3 DNA reads TGTGCCAGCAGTTACCCTAGGGTTAGGGGGCTGGAGACCCAGTACTTC.

This chain connects TRBV10-3 to TRBJ2-7; perhaps D is TRBD1 or TRBD2 (5 bases each). CDR1 and CDR2 from the germline V gene are ENHRY and SYGVKD. There are 17 residues in the CDR3. Trimming pared 3 bases from V and 2 bases from J, leaving 20 bases between. In DNA, the CDR3 is TGTGCCATCAGTGACCCGGGACCTACCGTGCGCCCCTACGAGCAGTACTTC. It is translated as CAISDPGPTVRPYEQYF.

There are a few counts of this clonotype. The chain combines TRBV7-2 with TRBJ1-3; D gene uncertain. The ends were cut back, 5 bases at V and 8 bases at J, with 13 bases in the middle. Germline loops: CDR1 SGHTA, CDR2 FQGNSA. CDR3 length: 13 amino acids. As DNA, the CDR3 is TGTGCCAGCAGCCACCGTTTTGAGGACACCATATATTTT. Encoded protein: CASSHRFEDTIYF.

This chain links TRBV20-1 with TRBJ2-3; D perhaps matches TRBD1 (6 bases). This CDR3 spans 14 amino acids. Germline V CDR1 and CDR2: DFQATT, SNEGSKA (reference sequence). CDR3 nucleotides: TGCAGCATCACGATTCAGGGGAACACAGATACGCAGTATTTT. This codes for CSITIQGNTDTQYF.

CDR3 sequence: CASSPSLSLIHNEQFF. The CDR3 bases are TGTGCCAGCAGCCCAAGCTTGTCGCTCATTCACAATGAGCAGTTCTTC. The rearrangement joins TRBV5-6 to TRBJ2-1; no reliable D call. CDR3 length: 16 residues. Deletions cut 4 bases from V and 5 bases from J, with 19 bases between. Germline V gene lookup returns CDR1 SGHDT and CDR2 YYEEEE.

The chain is built from TRBV7-2 and TRBJ2-2; tentatively, D is TRBD2 (5 bases). Germline V gene lookup returns CDR1 SGHTA and CDR2 FQGNSA. The CDR3 is made up of 14 amino acids. V was clipped by 3 bases and J by 4 bases, with 9 bases between them. CDR3 sequence: CASSFRTATGELFF. CDR3 coding DNA: TGTGCCAGCAGCTTCCGGACTGCCACCGGGGAGCTGTTTTTT.

The chain links TRBV27 to TRBJ1-2, with D unclear. V lost 6 bases, J lost 9 bases, and 14 bases lay in between. The CDR3 covers 12 residues. The germline gives CDR1 MNHEY, CDR2 SMNVEV (reference sequence). The CDR3 nucleotides read TGTGCCAGCAGCCTGGACGGTGTCCGCTACACCTTC. This gives the protein CASSLDGVRYTF.

V usage is TRBV28 and J usage is TRBJ2-7, with D possibly matching TRBD1 (6 bases). The ends were cut back, 5 bases at V and 7 bases at J, with 12 bases in the middle. Germline assignment: CDR1 MDHEN and CDR2 SYDVKM. This CDR3 comprises 12 residues. In DNA, the CDR3 is TGTGCCAGCAGTCACAGGGTTGAAGAGCAGTACGTC. It yields the protein CASSHRVEEQYV.

This clonotype showed up just a few times. The CDR3 nucleotides read TGTGCCAGCAGTTACCCCAGCGGGGAGCTGTTTTTT. The encoded protein is CASSYPSGELFF. The J gene is TRBJ2-2, the V gene TRBV6-2 or TRBV6-3; D remains ambiguous. The germline CDR1 and CDR2 sequences are MNHEY and SVGEGT. Trimming removed 2 bases from V and 7 bases from J, with 5 bases in between. The CDR3 sequence is 12 residues long.

At least ten counts were recorded for this clonotype. The rearrangement links TRBV28 to TRBJ2-1; D may correspond to TRBD1 or TRBD2 (5 bases each). Germline V gene lookup returns CDR1 MDHEN and CDR2 SYDVKM. The CDR3 totals 13 residues. Trimming removed 6 bases at V and 4 bases at J, with 10 bases between. As DNA, the CDR3 is TGTGCCAGCAGCACCGGGGCATACAATGAGCAGTTCTTC. Translating it yields CASSTGAYNEQFF.

This clonotype was observed at least ten times. The chain uses TRBV5-1 and TRBJ2-2, with D perhaps TRBD2 (5 bases). This CDR3 contains 14 residues. The V end lost 5 bases, the J end lost 4 bases, and 12 bases lay between the germline ends. Germline V lookup: CDR1 SGHRS, CDR2 YFSETQ. In DNA, the CDR3 is TGCGCCAGCAGGAGGGAGATGGTCACCGGGGAGCTGTTTTTT. It codes for CASRREMVTGELFF.

This clonotype showed up many times. The chain carries TRBV12-3 or TRBV12-4 and TRBJ2-4; D ambiguous. This CDR3 is 16 amino acids long. Trimming shortened V by 5 bases and J by 0 bases, and 14 bases separated the two germline ends. This CDR3 is CASSRHETVAKNIQYF. The CDR3 DNA reads TGTGCCAGCAGTCGACACGAAACCGTAGCCAAAAACATTCAGTACTTC.

This clonotype was recorded many times. This chain connects TRBV9 to TRBJ1-6, with unresolved D. Looked up from germline, CDR1 is SGDLS and CDR2 is YYNGEE. Deletions cut 6 bases from V and 7 bases from J, with 11 bases between. The CDR3 is made up of 13 amino acids. Here the CDR3 reads CASNLDGNSPLHF. The CDR3, as DNA: TGTGCCAGCAATCTGGACGGGAATTCACCCCTCCACTTT.

This clonotype was found a few times. The chain uses TRBV11-1 and TRBJ2-5; 7 nucleotides agree with TRBD1. The V segment lost 5 bases and the J segment 7 bases; nucleotides outside the gene matches: 10. The CDR3 sequence is 14 residues long. Germline CDR1 reads SGHAT; CDR2 reads FQDESV (reference sequence). CDR3: CASSPDRSFGTQYF. The CDR3 DNA reads TGTGCCAGCAGCCCGGACAGGTCATTTGGGACCCAGTACTTC.

Worth noting for this clonotype: This CDR3 fails to terminate in the conserved phenylalanine or tryptophan, so it likely reflects a read error. This chain links TRBV7-2 with TRBJ2-1; maybe TRBD2 (6 bases). Trimming stripped 4 bases from V and 3 bases from J, with 13 bases between. CDR3 size: 15 residues. Germline lookup yields CDR1 SGHTA and CDR2 FQGNSA. CDR3 loop: CASSSVRTNYNEQFL. As DNA, the CDR3 is TGTGCCAGCAGCTCGGTCCGGACTAACTACAATGAGCAGTTCCTC.

The chain joins TRBV6-9 to TRBJ2-1; TRBD1 agrees at 8 bases. Germline lookup yields CDR1 MNHGY and CDR2 SVAAGI. CDR3 length: 15 amino acids. The junction had 13 bases not matched to a gene; V was cut back by 6 bases and J by 9 bases. CDR3 protein: CASRLYWAGGLEQFF. In DNA, the CDR3 is TGTGCCAGCAGGCTTTATTGGGCAGGGGGCCTTGAGCAGTTCTTC.

This clonotype came up many times. The chain joins TRBV7-2 to TRBJ1-5; D might be TRBD1 (5 bases). Germline lookup yields CDR1 SGHTA and CDR2 FQGNSA. This CDR3 comprises 15 residues. V lost 2 bases to trimming and J lost 7 bases, with 15 bases between them. The CDR3 reads CASSLMQGLLQPQHF. As DNA, the CDR3 is TGTGCCAGCAGCTTAATGCAGGGTCTGTTGCAGCCCCAGCATTTT.

Only one count was recorded for this clonotype. The CDR3 is CASSPILEVEGLEQFF. CDR3 DNA: TGTGCCAGCAGCCCCATATTGGAGGTAGAGGGCCTCGAGCAGTTCTTC. The chain recombines TRBV11-2 with TRBJ2-1; D possibly corresponds to TRBD2 (5 bases). CDR3 length: 16 amino acids. The germline V gene has CDR1 SGHAT and CDR2 FQNNGV. V dropped 5 bases and J dropped 10 bases, with 24 bases sitting between them.

V gene TRBV4-3 combines with J gene TRBJ2-7, with D perhaps assigned TRBD1 or TRBD2 (5 bases each). The CDR3 consists of 17 residues. Germline V lookup: CDR1 LGHNA, CDR2 YSLEER. With 0 bases removed from V and 2 bases from J, the gap between germline ends came to 17 bases. This CDR3 reads CASSQDGGPHSPYEQYF. The CDR3 DNA reads as TGCGCCAGCAGCCAAGATGGGGGACCCCATTCCCCCTACGAGCAGTACTTC.

This clonotype was observed a single time. This chain uses TRBV5-1 with TRBJ1-5, with 9 nucleotides matching TRBD1. V lost 4 bases to trimming and J lost 4 bases; unmatched junction nucleotides: 6. The CDR3 spans 15 residues. Germline V lookup: CDR1 SGHRS, CDR2 YFSETQ. The CDR3 protein is CASSIGTGRNQPQHF. CDR3 nucleotides: TGCGCCAGCAGCATAGGGACAGGGCGTAATCAGCCCCAGCATTTT. Together with reference TRBV5-1 and TRBJ1-5, the CDR3 gives the full variable domain: KAGVTQTPRYLIKTRGQQVTLSCSPISGHRSVSWYQQTPGQGLQFLFEYFSETQRNKGNFPGRFSGRQFSNSRSEMNVSTLELGDSALYLCASSIGTGRNQPQHFGDGTRLSIL.

This clonotype has a count of ten or more. The CDR3 sequence is CASSPPAGEEGYTF. The CDR3 DNA sequence: TGTGCCAGCAGCCCCCCCGCGGGGGAGGAGGGCTACACCTTC. The V call is TRBV28, the J call TRBJ1-2, with D perhaps TRBD1 (5 bases). Germline V gives CDR1 MDHEN, CDR2 SYDVKM. This CDR3 contains 14 residues. V shed 6 bases and J shed 8 bases, with 19 bases lying between them.

This clonotype was seen a few times. The genes are TRBV27 and TRBJ2-2; no clear D gene. V shed 3 bases and J shed 0 bases, with 5 bases lying between them. CDR1 MNHEY and CDR2 SMNVEV come from the germline V gene (reference sequence). There are 14 residues in the CDR3. The CDR3 nucleotides read TGTGCCAGCAGTTTTTACCCGAACACCGGGGAGCTGTTTTTT. This gives the protein CASSFYPNTGELFF.

The V and J genes are TRBV27 and TRBJ1-5; D might be TRBD1 (6 bases). The V gene lost 5 bases and the J gene lost 3 bases, with 11 bases spanning the gap. Germline V gives CDR1 MNHEY, CDR2 SMNVEV (reference sequence). The CDR3 sequence is 14 residues long. The CDR3 nucleotides read TGTGCCAGCAGTAGAGGGACAAACAATCAGCCCCAGCATTTT. Its protein product is CASSRGTNNQPQHF.

The V gene is TRBV18, the J gene TRBJ2-7, with D possibly being TRBD1 (6 bases). The germline V gene encodes CDR1 KGHSH and CDR2 LQKENI. This CDR3 contains 13 residues. V was shortened by 3 bases and J by 3 bases, with 9 bases between the two germline ends. The CDR3 DNA reads TGTGCCAGCTCACCTGGACAGAACTACGAGCAGTACGTC. Its protein is CASSPGQNYEQYV.

This clonotype was counted ten times or more. The rearrangement joins TRBV6-2 or TRBV6-3 to TRBJ2-1; no reliable D call. The CDR3 consists of 11 residues. Germline V gives CDR1 MNHEY, CDR2 SVGEGT. Trimming shortened V by 0 bases and J by 8 bases, and 2 bases separated the two germline ends. The CDR3 DNA follows: TGTGCCAGCAGTTACTCCCATGAGCAGTTCTTC. Its protein is CASSYSHEQFF.